The rows below give T cell receptor beta chains drawn from one sample of a study of blood T cell repertoires in COVID-19. Method: immunoSEQ multiplex PCR; TCRdb's copy keeps in-frame clones and lacks some. The sample lists under 200,000 clones; less than 85% were seen once. Material: PBMCs or T cells enriched from blood (not recorded which). These receptors were taken from a woman aged 60-75 years with acute COVID-19. The CDR3 runs from the conserved cysteine through the conserved F or W. D genes are given only for firm matches. Rows give clone size only sometimes, using once, few, many, or a class for an expanded clone.

clone size: NA; J gene: TRBJ1-6; D gene: TRBD1; V gene: TRBV27; CDR3 protein: CASSLGEDRGPPSYNSPLHF; CDR3 DNA: TGTGCCAGCAGTTTGGGGGAGGACAGGGGCCCGCCTTCATATAATTCACCCCTCCACTTT
clone size: NA; J gene: TRBJ1-4; D gene: TRBD1; V gene: TRBV30; CDR3 protein: CAWSLGTDYEKLFF; CDR3 DNA: TGTGCCTGGAGTCTCGGGACAGATTATGAAAAACTGTTTTTT
clone size: NA; J gene: TRBJ1-1; D gene: NA; V gene: TRBV6-6; CDR3 protein: CASSPRSTMNTEAFF; CDR3 DNA: TGTGCCAGCAGCCCTAGAAGCACCATGAACACTGAAGCTTTCTTT
clone size: NA; J gene: TRBJ2-1; D gene: NA; V gene: TRBV6-2/TRBV6-3; CDR3 protein: CASSYDPLGVPNEQFF; CDR3 DNA: TGTGCCAGCAGTTACGACCCACTAGGCGTCCCCAATGAGCAGTTCTTC
clone size: once; J gene: TRBJ1-1; D gene: NA; V gene: TRBV19; CDR3 protein: CASSIIPDTEAFF; CDR3 DNA: TGTGCCAGTAGTATAATACCAGACACTGAAGCTTTCTTT
clone size: NA; J gene: TRBJ1-3; D gene: TRBD1; V gene: TRBV15; CDR3 protein: CATSRLQGAGGNTIYF; CDR3 DNA: TGTGCCACCAGCAGACTACAGGGGGCAGGTGGAAACACCATATATTTT
clone size: NA; J gene: TRBJ1-1; D gene: TRBD1; V gene: TRBV19; CDR3 protein: CASSTTGLAEAFF; CDR3 DNA: TGTGCCAGTAGTACGACAGGGCTGGCTGAAGCTTTCTTT
clone size: NA; J gene: TRBJ2-3; D gene: TRBD2; V gene: TRBV27; CDR3 protein: CASSLAASGRGDTQYF; CDR3 DNA: TGTGCCAGCAGTTTAGCGGCTAGCGGGAGAGGAGATACGCAGTATTTT
clone size: NA; J gene: TRBJ2-2; D gene: NA; V gene: TRBV7-9; CDR3 protein: CASSLFDSYTGELFF; CDR3 DNA: TGTGCCAGCAGCTTATTCGACTCCTACACCGGGGAGCTGTTTTTT
clone size: NA; J gene: TRBJ1-6; D gene: NA; V gene: TRBV18; CDR3 protein: CASSPLNAGLDSPLHF; CDR3 DNA: TGTGCCAGCTCACCACTCAACGCAGGGTTAGATTCACCCCTCCACTTT
clone size: NA; J gene: TRBJ1-2; D gene: TRBD1; V gene: TRBV29-1; CDR3 protein: CSVEAVTGGYGYTF; CDR3 DNA: TGCAGCGTTGAAGCGGTGACAGGGGGGTATGGCTACACCTTC
clone size: NA; J gene: TRBJ1-2; D gene: NA; V gene: TRBV21-1; CDR3 protein: CASSKNRPKEANYGYTF; CDR3 DNA: TGTGCCAGCAGCAAAAATCGGCCAAAGGAGGCTAACTATGGCTACACCTTC
clone size: NA; J gene: TRBJ2-3; D gene: TRBD2; V gene: TRBV4-3; CDR3 protein: CASSQGTSGISTDTQYF; CDR3 DNA: TGCGCCAGCAGCCAAGGGACTAGCGGGATTAGCACAGATACGCAGTATTTT
clone size: NA; J gene: TRBJ2-5; D gene: NA; V gene: TRBV30; CDR3 protein: CAWSAGSQETQYF; CDR3 DNA: TGTGCCTGGAGTGCTGGCAGTCAAGAGACCCAGTACTTC
clone size: once; J gene: TRBJ1-3; D gene: NA; V gene: TRBV4-3; CDR3 protein: CASSQEGQLSGNTIYF; CDR3 DNA: TGCGCCAGCAGCCAAGAAGGACAGCTCTCTGGAAACACCATATATTTT
clone size: NA; J gene: TRBJ1-2; D gene: NA; V gene: TRBV6-1; CDR3 protein: CASTGLGGYTF; CDR3 DNA: TGTGCCAGCACAGGGCTGGGCGGCTACACCTTC
clone size: NA; J gene: TRBJ1-5; D gene: TRBD1; V gene: TRBV30; CDR3 protein: CAWTKTGNQPQHF; CDR3 DNA: TGTGCCTGGACCAAGACAGGGAATCAGCCCCAGCATTTT
clone size: NA; J gene: TRBJ1-2; D gene: TRBD1; V gene: TRBV10-3; CDR3 protein: CAISGGQGASYGYTF; CDR3 DNA: TGTGCCATCAGTGGGGGACAGGGTGCGTCCTATGGCTACACCTTC
clone size: NA; J gene: TRBJ1-1; D gene: TRBD1; V gene: TRBV7-9; CDR3 protein: CASSSGQGRGNTEAFF; CDR3 DNA: TGTGCCAGCAGCTCCGGACAGGGAAGGGGGAACACTGAAGCTTTCTTT
clone size: many; J gene: TRBJ1-1; D gene: TRBD1; V gene: TRBV18; CDR3 protein: CASSTGETGRYNTEAFF; CDR3 DNA: TGTGCCAGCTCGACGGGAGAGACAGGGCGGTATAACACTGAAGCTTTCTTT
clone size: NA; J gene: TRBJ2-3; D gene: NA; V gene: TRBV11-2; CDR3 protein: CASSLDGGGYTQYF; CDR3 DNA: TGTGCCAGCAGCTTAGATGGGGGCGGATATACGCAGTATTTT
clone size: few; J gene: TRBJ2-2; D gene: TRBD2; V gene: TRBV5-1; CDR3 protein: CASSSSGNTGELFF; CDR3 DNA: TGCGCCAGCAGCTCTAGCGGGAACACCGGGGAGCTGTTTTTT
clone size: NA; J gene: TRBJ1-1; D gene: TRBD1; V gene: TRBV19; CDR3 protein: CASSRDRGTEAFF; CDR3 DNA: TGTGCCAGTAGCAGGGACAGGGGAACTGAAGCTTTCTTT
clone size: NA; J gene: TRBJ1-5; D gene: TRBD1; V gene: TRBV7-9; CDR3 protein: CASSSDRDPNQPQHF; CDR3 DNA: TGTGCCAGCAGCTCTGACAGGGACCCCAATCAGCCCCAGCATTTT
clone size: NA; J gene: TRBJ2-3; D gene: NA; V gene: TRBV2; CDR3 protein: CASCYSRGDTQYF; CDR3 DNA: TGTGCCAGCTGTTACTCCCGGGGAGATACGCAGTATTTT
clone size: NA; J gene: TRBJ1-5; D gene: TRBD1; V gene: TRBV6-2/TRBV6-3; CDR3 protein: CASSYSRVKGTGVPNQPQHF; CDR3 DNA: TGTGCCAGCAGTTACTCGAGGGTAAAGGGGACAGGGGTCCCAAATCAGCCCCAGCATTTT